The 2 T cell receptor beta chains below all came from one sample that was sequenced in a study of T-cell memory formation after mild COVID-19. TCRdb recomputed calls from the 5' RACE reads with MiXCR, one row per CDR3 protein. Of hundreds of thousands of distinct CDR3 sequences detected, roughly 17% appear once; the ten largest clones hold around 12%. Material: PBMCs or a T cell subset sorted from them (not recorded which). The receptors were gathered from an adult woman who had mild COVID-19 (a few samples of this study predate the infection). Cell type and time point are not known.

This clonotype was counted between two and nine times. This rearrangement joins TRBV7-9 to TRBJ2-3, with D perhaps given as TRBD1 or TRBD2 (5 bases each). The CDR3 covers 15 residues. With 2 bases removed from V and 6 bases from J, the gap between germline ends came to 15 bases. CDR1 is SEHNR and CDR2 is FQNEAQ in the germline V gene (reference sequence). CDR3: CASSLPGTPADTQYF. The CDR3 bases are TGTGCCAGCAGCTTACCAGGGACCCCGGCCGATACGCAGTATTTT.

V is TRBV18 and J is TRBJ2-2; D possibly corresponds to TRBD1 (7 bases). Germline CDR1 is KGHSH and CDR2 is LQKENI. With 1 base removed from V and 5 bases from J, the gap between germline ends came to 14 bases. This CDR3 region has 16 residues. In DNA, the CDR3 is TGTGCCAGCTCACCACTCCAGGGGGGCACGACCGGGGAGCTGTTTTTT. Its translation: CASSPLQGGTTGELFF.